The clone carrying this T cell receptor (beta chain) was seen a single time. This table comes from immunoSEQ multiplex PCR, and its TCRdb copy is limited to in-frame clones, with some not included. The sample includes about 680,000 clones, about 91% of them seen just once. The germline V gene has CDR1 MNHEY and CDR2 SMNVEV (reference sequence). This CDR3 has 17 residues. Unmatched junction bases numbered 11, after V lost 4 bases and J lost 1 base. This specimen comes from a study of shared clonotypes between healthy human individuals. Study background: Aged between 18 and 49, the donors were a couple of women and three men.

Naive CD8 isolation took CD45RO-negative cells positively selected for CCR7 and excluded terminally differentiated effector memory CD45RA+ cells. Nashville, Tennessee was home to all donors, each a Caucasian adult. This clonotype was obtained from a young man in good health. The sample consisted of naive CD8+ T cells sorted from blood. V usage is TRBV27 and J usage is TRBJ2-5, with 8 bases that match TRBD1. The CDR3 protein is CASSSTHGDRSQETQYF. The CDR3 DNA reads TGTGCCAGCAGTTCTACTCATGGGGACAGGAGCCAAGAGACCCAGTACTTC.